The T cell receptor beta chain under discussion was sequenced for a study of shared clonotypes between healthy human individuals (dated by TCRdb to 2018 to 2020). In terms of the full investigation: The cohort included three men and a couple of women between 18 and 49 years of age. For each donor, three plates each were used for CD4 naive and CD4 memory, two plates were used for CD8 naive, and one plate was used for CD8 memory. The study deeply sequenced blood TCR repertoires of about 5 healthy adults to estimate repertoire size and the extent of clonotype sharing between individuals. To increase sequencing depth and limit assay-specific biases, different laboratories used diverse techniques to prepare libraries and sequence TCR repertoires. Per donor, leukapheresis produced somewhere between about 0.94 and 10 billion PBMCs. Overall study outcomes, separate from this receptor: Incomplete sequencing was indicated by rarefaction of sorted-subset datasets, despite the large sequencing depth. Based on pairwise subsampling, the degree of clonotype sharing among donors was expected to be affected by sequencing depth. Compared with non-shared clonotypes, the clonotypes found in all four sorted-subset donors had higher generation probabilities. Larger estimated clonotype richness was generally found for naive subsets than for memory subsets. Sharing across a few donors was observed for around 4.8% of naive CD4, 3% to 3.5% of naive CD8, 2% to 2.5% of memory CD4, and around 0.44% of memory CD8 clonotypes. Sampling was restricted to blood, and TCR repertoires in tissue are likely to differ from TCR repertoires in blood. The small number of donors limited the genetic and exposure-history diversity represented.

In its sample, this clone was seen once. The antigen it recognizes is unknown. Base qualities were left out, and no much larger clone turns up one base away. From its cysteine to its phenylalanine, the CDR3 spans 11 amino acids. Just CDR3 DNA is preserved here, 33 bases in frame from base 1. A distance of 8 bases separates the germline ends of V and J, which lose 8 bases and 6 bases respectively. CDR1 and CDR2 are read off the germline V gene as SNHLY and FYNNEI. Healthy HIV-negative adults with no recently reported acute infections or vaccinations were included as donors. All donors were Caucasian adults living in Nashville, Tennessee, USA. Magnetic negative selection was used to enrich CD4+ T cells, after which naive cells were positively selected on CD45RA and the negative fraction became the memory subset. Blood was obtained by leukapheresis, after which PBMCs were separated by Ficoll-Histopaque density gradient centrifugation and cryopreserved in liquid nitrogen vapor phase. Analytical flow cytometry was used to check the purity and quantity of every magnetically sorted T cell population. From each sorted fraction, genomic DNA was isolated and quantified by UV absorbance on a Nanodrop 2000c.

Using the deep immunoSEQ assay, multiplex PCR amplified TCR CDR3 regions from genomic DNA. For each cell subset, the extracted genomic DNA was distributed evenly across all wells of several immunoSEQ 96-well plates, and each plate served as one replicate. For sorted subsets, each replicate PCR was loaded with roughly 0.2 ug genomic DNA, equivalent to 30,000 or so T cell genomes. The purified libraries were quantified using a Qubit 3.0 fluorometer, sized with a Bioanalyzer 2100, and then quantified again using the KAPA Library Quantification kit. Every immunoSEQ 96-well plate was sequenced on a dedicated single-read 150-cycle Illumina NextSeq 550 flow cell. The paper's data handling went like this. Because the immunoSEQ output included only junctional sequences and no quality scores, the filtering could not be the same as the filtering used for full-length reads. To assign V/J genes and CDR3, sequences were annotated against IMGT germline references using PyIR, a Python wrapper for IgBLAST v1.9. Any read was removed if the V/J assignment was weak (E-value above 1e-6), the CDR3 was missing, or the read contained stop codons, out-of-frame junctions, or ambiguous translated residues. V3J clonotypes were defined as sequences sharing the same inferred V gene, J gene, and CDR3 amino acid sequence. The percentage overlap between two repertoires was calculated by dividing the number of shared unique clonotypes by the size of the smaller repertoire. Richness of each repertoire was evaluated using RTK rarefaction, the Chao1 estimator, and Recon v2.1 estimates of unobserved clonotypes. For all TCRbeta clonotypes obtained by the gDNA method from four donors, generation probabilities were computed with OLGA. TCRdb's version of the immuneACCESS table is confined to in-frame rearrangements and falls short of the full clone set. An unresolved V gene accounts for under half of the shortfall where checked; the remainder is of unknown origin. V, J and clone size were drawn from that table, and D and trimming were deduced from the DNA. This sample gives about 530,000 clones in total; around 96% of them show up just once. 0.06% of the sample is taken by the ten largest.

Material: naive CD4+ T cells sorted from blood. Read against the paper, the sample's cell subset or site label means: CD45RA+ positively selected. This clonotype originated in a woman aged 30 to 39 in good health. The receptor chain draws on TRBV2 and TRBJ2-1; no D gene can be assigned with confidence. The CDR3 corresponds to CASALANEQFF. In nucleotides, the sequence is TGTGCCAGCGCCCTCGCCAATGAGCAGTTCTTC.